The rows below give T cell receptor beta chains drawn from one sample of a study of T cells in Graves' hyperthyroidism and ophthalmopathy. TCRdb re-derived calls from the multiplex PCR reads in MiXCR, one entry per CDR3 protein. The sample has roughly 400,000 distinct CDR3 sequences; about 14% are singletons. The sequenced material came from blood. The receptors were sampled from a man in his fifties with Graves' ophthalmopathy. CDR3s include the opening cysteine and the closing phenylalanine or tryptophan. The D gene is left open where the match is weak. Clone size is not always given. Where it is, it says once, few, many or a class for expanded clones.

TRBJ2-5	TRBV7-7	few	.	CASSLVVTGETQYF	TGTGCTAGCAGCTTAGTCGTGACTGGGGAGACCCAGTACTTC
TRBJ2-7	TRBV3-1	many	.	CASSPGGGNEQYF	TGTGCCAGCAGCCCCGGTGGAGGGAATGAGCAGTACTTC
TRBJ2-5	TRBV5-1	many	.	CASSLGPSETQYF	TGCGCCAGCAGCTTGGGGCCATCAGAGACCCAGTACTTC
TRBJ2-7	TRBV20-1	many	TRBD2	CSASSQGTSGRGTYEQYF	TGCAGTGCTAGTTCCCAAGGGACTAGCGGGAGGGGTACCTACGAGCAGTACTTC
TRBJ1-3	TRBV6-2/TRBV6-3	.	.	CASSYFGTSGNTIYF	TGTGCCAGCAGTTACTTCGGGACATCTGGAAACACCATATATTTT
TRBJ2-3	TRBV20-1	many	TRBD2	CSAPLGGADTQYF	TGCAGTGCCCCCCTGGGAGGGGCAGATACGCAGTATTTT
TRBJ2-7	TRBV5-6	many	.	CASSLVRNEQYF	TGTGCCAGCAGCTTGGTTCGGAACGAGCAGTACTTC
TRBJ1-1	TRBV28	many	.	CASSNERRNEAFF	TGTGCCAGCAGTAATGAGCGTAGGAATGAAGCTTTCTTT
TRBJ2-3	TRBV12-3/TRBV12-4	many	TRBD2	CASKGTSGVVGTDTQYF	TGTGCCAGCAAGGGGACTAGCGGGGTGGTGGGCACAGATACGCAGTATTTT
TRBJ2-4	TRBV24-1	many	TRBD2	CATSDTGGTKNIQYF	TGTGCCACCAGTGACACGGGGGGGACAAAAAACATTCAGTACTTC
TRBJ2-1	TRBV27	many	TRBD1	CASSPKQGTYNEQFF	TGTGCCAGCAGTCCGAAACAGGGGACCTACAATGAGCAGTTCTTC
TRBJ2-7	TRBV20-1	many	TRBD2	CSARLAGGGNEQYF	TGCAGTGCTCGCCTAGCGGGAGGAGGTAATGAGCAGTACTTC
TRBJ2-1	TRBV3-1	many	TRBD2	CASSQALLAGYNEQFF	TGTGCCAGCAGCCAAGCCCTTCTAGCGGGGTACAATGAGCAGTTCTTC
TRBJ2-7	TRBV11-2	.	.	CASSLGFYEQYF	TGTGCCAGCAGCTTGGGGTTCTACGAGCAGTACTTC
TRBJ2-5	TRBV18	many	.	CASSRGQRETQYF	TGTGCCAGCTCACGTGGACAGAGAGAGACCCAGTACTTC
TRBJ1-1	TRBV7-9	many	.	CASSFETGRGTEAFF	TGTGCCAGCAGTTTCGAAACAGGGAGAGGGACTGAAGCTTTCTTT
TRBJ2-7	TRBV4-1	once	TRBD1	CASSQVGTGITYEQYF	TGCGCCAGCAGCCAAGTGGGGACAGGGATTACCTACGAGCAGTACTTC
TRBJ1-5	TRBV5-1	many	.	CASSLGQGGNQPQHF	TGCGCCAGCAGCTTAGGCCAGGGCGGCAATCAGCCCCAGCATTTT
TRBJ1-1	TRBV5-6	many	.	CASSGRDTEAFF	TGTGCCAGCAGCGGGAGGGACACTGAAGCTTTCTTT
TRBJ2-1	TRBV24-1	.	.	CATSDSASGNEQFF	TGTGCCACCAGTGATTCAGCATCCGGCAATGAGCAGTTCTTC
TRBJ1-5	TRBV30	many	.	CAWSLWSGESGPQHF	TGTGCCTGGAGCCTCTGGTCAGGGGAATCGGGGCCCCAGCATTTT
TRBJ2-7	TRBV5-4	.	.	CASSLSWGSSYEQYF	TGTGCCAGCAGCTTGTCCTGGGGGAGCTCCTACGAGCAGTACTTC
TRBJ2-1	TRBV29-1	once	.	CSVDGERFF	TGCAGCGTTGACGGTGAGCGGTTCTTC
TRBJ1-5	TRBV2	many	.	CASSGDGSNQPQHF	TGTGCCAGCAGTGGGGACGGTAGCAATCAGCCCCAGCATTTT
TRBJ2-1	TRBV7-8	many	TRBD2	CASSARVTRLAGLPGSYNEQFF	TGTGCCAGCAGCGCCCGGGTCACGAGACTAGCGGGTCTCCCGGGCTCCTACAATGAGCAGTTCTTC
TRBJ1-1	TRBV7-2	many	TRBD1	CASSLRGQGTLDTEAFF	TGTGCCAGCAGCTTAAGAGGACAGGGGACACTTGACACTGAAGCTTTCTTT
TRBJ1-1	TRBV6-2/TRBV6-3	many	TRBD1	CASWGSGQNSEAFF	TGTGCCAGCTGGGGATCGGGACAGAACTCTGAAGCTTTCTTT
TRBJ2-1	TRBV15	many	.	CATSRVEGNEQFF	TGTGCCACCAGCAGAGTCGAGGGAAATGAGCAGTTCTTC
TRBJ2-3	TRBV20-1	few	TRBD2	CSASPIAGVLDTQYF	TGCAGTGCTAGTCCTATAGCGGGAGTTCTAGATACGCAGTATTTT
TRBJ2-7	TRBV20-1	many	.	CSAREVGGTYEQYF	TGCAGTGCTAGAGAGGTGGGCGGTACCTACGAGCAGTACTTC
TRBJ2-7	TRBV30	many	.	CAWGKSGYEQYF	TGTGCCTGGGGAAAGTCCGGCTACGAGCAGTACTTC
TRBJ2-5	TRBV12-3/TRBV12-4	few	.	CASRKGRETQYF	TGTGCCAGCAGAAAAGGGCGGGAGACCCAGTACTTC
TRBJ2-1	TRBV7-2	.	.	CASSLGAVRGGFGQFF	TGTGCCAGCAGCTTAGGGGCGGTTAGGGGGGGCTTTGGGCAGTTCTTC
TRBJ2-7	TRBV10-3	many	.	CAISVDGSSVEQYF	TGTGCCATCAGTGTAGACGGGAGTTCGGTCGAGCAGTACTTC
TRBJ2-1	TRBV7-3	many	.	CASSPYPGTVNEQFF	TGTGCCAGCAGCCCCTACCCCGGGACCGTCAATGAGCAGTTCTTC
TRBJ2-3	TRBV10-3	.	TRBD2	CAISEGTRRLTDTQYF	TGTGCCATCAGTGAGGGGACTAGACGGTTAACAGATACGCAGTATTTT
TRBJ1-1	TRBV29-1	many	.	CSVEEGYAEAFF	TGCAGCGTTGAAGAGGGGTATGCTGAAGCTTTCTTT
TRBJ1-1	TRBV2	many	.	CASSNKRANTEAFF	TGTGCCAGCTCAAACAAAAGGGCGAACACTGAAGCTTTCTTT
TRBJ2-1	TRBV14	.	TRBD2	CASSQDLVAGGYNEQFF	TGTGCCAGCAGCCAAGATTTGGTGGCGGGAGGGTACAATGAGCAGTTCTTC
TRBJ2-5	TRBV19	.	.	CASSSGVTTQYF	TGTGCCAGTAGTAGTGGGGTCACCACCCAGTACTTC
TRBJ1-4	TRBV5-1	.	.	CASSLPGGTNEKLFF	TGCGCCAGCAGCTTACCCGGCGGGACTAATGAAAAACTGTTTTTT
TRBJ2-7	TRBV6-2/TRBV6-3	many	.	CASSWPPGREQYF	TGTGCCAGCAGTTGGCCGCCGGGACGGGAGCAGTACTTC
TRBJ2-1	TRBV10-3	.	TRBD1	CAISDRGQGAYNEQFF	TGTGCCATCAGTGACCGTGGACAGGGGGCCTACAATGAGCAGTTCTTC
TRBJ1-1	TRBV12-3/TRBV12-4	many	.	CASRLEARANTEAFF	TGTGCCAGCAGGTTAGAGGCCAGGGCGAACACTGAAGCTTTCTTT
TRBJ1-1	TRBV12-3/TRBV12-4	.	TRBD1	CASSLTGAGEAFF	TGTGCCAGCAGTTTGACAGGGGCCGGTGAAGCTTTCTTT
TRBJ2-2	TRBV2	many	TRBD2	CASRLTSGSTGELFF	TGTGCCAGCAGACTGACTAGCGGGAGTACCGGGGAGCTGTTTTTT
TRBJ2-5	TRBV4-1	few	TRBD2	CASSQNLGTSGETQYF	TGCGCCAGCAGCCAAAACCTGGGGACTAGCGGAGAGACCCAGTACTTC
TRBJ1-5	TRBV2	many	.	CASRGDRPYQPQHF	TGTGCCAGCAGAGGAGACAGGCCGTATCAGCCCCAGCATTTT
TRBJ1-2	TRBV12-3/TRBV12-4	many	TRBD1	CASTTDRGRRGYTF	TGTGCCAGCACTACAGACAGGGGGCGGAGAGGCTACACCTTC
TRBJ2-7	TRBV3-1	many	TRBD2	CASSLTSGTSLVEQYF	TGTGCCAGCAGCCTCACCTCCGGGACTAGCCTGGTCGAGCAGTACTTC
TRBJ1-1	TRBV7-6	few	TRBD1	CASSFTTGSARITEAFF	TGTGCCAGCAGCTTTACGACAGGGTCGGCGAGAATCACTGAAGCTTTCTTT
TRBJ1-1	TRBV20-1	many	.	CSASRQEVRAEAFF	TGCAGTGCTAGTCGACAGGAAGTACGGGCTGAAGCTTTCTTT
TRBJ2-5	TRBV5-4	few	.	CASSHGGLQETQYF	TGTGCCAGCAGCCACGGGGGGCTCCAAGAGACCCAGTACTTC